The 11 T cell receptor beta chains given below trace back to one sample, sequenced in a study of T cells in Graves' hyperthyroidism and ophthalmopathy. The CDR3 regions of TCR beta were amplified from RNA transcripts. Primed by the HTBI set, a first-round RT-PCR was run on the TCR CDR3. TCRdb fed the multiplex PCR reads into MiXCR, producing one record per CDR3 protein. Of under 400,000 distinct CDR3 sequences listed, 15% to 19% were seen once; the top ten hold 28%. The source material was blood. Source of these receptors: a woman between 18 and 30 years old with Graves' hyperthyroidism that later progressed to Graves' ophthalmopathy.

This clonotype was counted ten times or more. The rearrangement links TRBV20-1 to TRBJ2-7; perhaps TRBD1 as D (5 bases). Per the germline V gene, CDR1 is DFQATT and CDR2 is SNEGSKA (reference sequence). CDR3 size: 12 residues. Trimming removed 1 base at V and 3 bases at J, with 7 bases between. CDR3 sequence (DNA): TGCAGTGCTAGAGGGACATTCTACGAGCAGTACTTC. It encodes CSARGTFYEQYF.

This clonotype came up many times. The chain employs TRBV28 and TRBJ1-6; no clear D gene. The V and J ends lost 4 bases and 8 bases respectively, with 12 bases between them. The CDR3 is 14 residues long. Germline CDR1 is MDHEN and CDR2 is SYDVKM. Here the CDR3 DNA reads TGTGCCAGCAGTTCGACGGGGAGGCATTCACCCCTCCACTTT. Translating it yields CASSSTGRHSPLHF.

This clonotype is medium-sized in the sample. The chain recombines TRBV5-1 with TRBJ2-7; 9 nucleotides align to TRBD1. The CDR3 is 15 residues long. Germline CDR1 SGHRS, CDR2 YFSETQ. The trim removed 4 bases at V and 6 bases at J, leaving 11 bases unmatched. The CDR3 DNA sequence: TGCGCCAGCAGCCCCGAACAGGGGGCGCGGTCCGAGCAGTACTTC. Translation: CASSPEQGARSEQYF.

This chain connects TRBV5-1 to TRBJ1-5; weak D call: TRBD1 (5 bases). The germline V gene has CDR1 SGHRS and CDR2 YFSETQ. CDR3 length equals 13 residues. V lost 0 bases to trimming and J lost 7 bases, with 8 bases between them. CDR3 bases: TGCGCCAGCAGCTTGGGACAGTACCAGCCCCAGCATTTT. Its protein is CASSLGQYQPQHF.

This clonotype was observed many times. This chain connects TRBV20-1 to TRBJ1-5, with D maybe TRBD1 (6 bases). The CDR3 runs to 16 residues. Per the germline V gene, CDR1 is DFQATT and CDR2 is SNEGSKA (reference sequence). The V end lost 0 bases, the J end lost 5 bases, and 17 bases lay between the germline ends. This chain's CDR3 is CSARDATNGGDQPQHF. The CDR3 DNA reads TGCAGTGCTAGAGATGCGACAAATGGGGGCGATCAGCCCCAGCATTTT.

This clonotype has at least ten counts. This chain connects TRBV20-1 to TRBJ2-5; D gene uncertain. The length of the CDR3 is 14 residues. Looked up from germline, CDR1 is DFQATT and CDR2 is SNEGSKA (reference sequence). The V end was cut by 4 bases, the J end by 5 bases, with 17 bases between. This CDR3 reads CSANDAVYRETQYF. CDR3 bases: TGCAGTGCTAACGACGCGGTCTACCGTGAGACCCAGTACTTC.

The chain combines TRBV25-1 with TRBJ1-2; D may be TRBD1 (6 bases). The germline gives CDR1 MGHDK, CDR2 SYGVNS. The ends were cut back, 5 bases at V and 8 bases at J, with 21 bases in the middle. This CDR3 has 15 residues. The CDR3 loop is CASSRTGTYPGGYTF. In nucleotides, the CDR3 is TGTGCCAGCAGTCGCACCGGGACATATCCCGGGGGCTACACCTTC.

This clonotype was picked up many times. V and J are TRBV28 and TRBJ2-1; 7 bases line up with TRBD2. This CDR3 has 15 amino acids. Losses at the gene ends were 2 bases for V and 2 bases for J; bases not matched to a gene: 3. Looked up from germline, CDR1 is MDHEN and CDR2 is SYDVKM. The CDR3 DNA is TGTGCCAGCAGTTTACTAGCGGAGACCTACAATGAGCAGTTCTTC. Protein sequence: CASSLLAETYNEQFF. The full variable domain, rest sourced from reference TRBV28 and TRBJ2-1, is DVKVTQSSRYLVKRTGEKVFLECVQDMDHENMFWYRQDPGLGLRLIYFSYDVKMKEKGDIPEGYSVSREKKERFSLILESASTNQTSMYLCASSLLAETYNEQFFGPGTRLTVL.

The V gene is TRBV18, the J gene TRBJ2-1, with 11 bases fitting TRBD1. V trimming: 2 bases; J trimming: 8 bases; junction bases outside the gene matches: 17. The CDR3 has 19 amino acids. The germline V gene encodes CDR1 KGHSH and CDR2 LQKENI. The CDR3 sequence: CASSPTSNSLGQGADEQFF. CDR3 in DNA: TGTGCCAGCTCACCAACGTCAAATTCTCTCGGACAGGGGGCCGATGAGCAGTTCTTC.

In this sample, this clonotype turned up a few times. The rearrangement uses TRBV27 and TRBJ2-2; D uncertain. The V end was cut by 4 bases, the J end by 4 bases, with 10 bases between. CDR1 MNHEY and CDR2 SMNVEV come from the germline V gene (reference sequence). This CDR3 spans 14 amino acids. Here the CDR3 reads CASSSVPGTGELFF. In nucleotides, the CDR3 is TGTGCCAGCAGTTCAGTACCGGGCACCGGGGAGCTGTTTTTT.

This clonotype was seen many times. This chain links TRBV20-1 with TRBJ2-3; 13 bases match TRBD2. V dropped 7 bases and J dropped 2; count of bases not matched to a gene: 3. The CDR3 length is 14 residues. Looked up from germline, CDR1 is DFQATT and CDR2 is SNEGSKA (reference sequence). The CDR3 is CSELAGGSTDTQYF. The CDR3 DNA reads TGCAGTGAACTAGCGGGAGGGTCCACAGATACGCAGTATTTT.